These 21 T cell receptor beta chains came from one sample sequenced in a study of blood T cells in healthy people across ages (dated by TCRdb to about 2015). The method behind the library was 5' RACE. Sequencing was performed on an Illumina HiSeq 2500. A second PCR of roughly 7 to 11 cycles was performed with a sample-barcoded 5' primer and a J-beta primer mix. TCRdb reran the public reads through fastp at Q25 and MiXCR, keeping productive beta chains. Entries that share a CDR3 protein sequence are merged under the most common genes and DNA. The sample yields fewer than 800,000 distinct CDR3 sequences; roughly 25% were counted once. The top ten clones comprise 9.4% of the sample. The data also belong to a second study, concerning T cells of mothers and their children.

Material: blood. The receptors were sampled from a boy younger than 18 in good health.

Ten or more counts support this clonotype. The chain links TRBV7-2 to TRBJ2-7, with D unresolved. The CDR3 consists of 11 residues. Trimming shortened V by 5 bases and J by 7 bases, and 9 bases separated the two germline ends. In germline, CDR1 is SGHTA, CDR2 FQGNSA. CDR3 DNA sequence: TGTGCCAGCAGCGCAAACGGGGAGCAGTACTTC. Its protein is CASSANGEQYF.

This clonotype was recorded only once. The chain links TRBV12-3 or TRBV12-4 to TRBJ2-5; D remains unclear. The V end was cut by 5 bases, the J end by 5 bases, with 15 bases between. This CDR3 spans 14 amino acids. CDR3 sequence reads: CASSIQVYFETQYF. The CDR3, as DNA: TGTGCCAGCAGTATCCAGGTCTACTTTGAGACCCAGTACTTC.

This sequence joins TRBV11-2 and TRBJ2-5; perhaps D is TRBD1 or TRBD2 (5 bases each). The germline V and J ends were trimmed by 7 bases and 9 bases, with 21 bases remaining between them. This CDR3 region has 14 residues. Germline V CDR1 and CDR2: SGHAT, FQNNGV. The chain's CDR3 is CASKHPGTARAQYF. For the CDR3, the DNA is TGTGCCAGCAAACATCCCGGGACGGCGAGGGCCCAGTACTTC.

This clonotype occurred a few times. The chain uses TRBV20-1 and TRBJ2-1, with D unresolved. There are 14 residues in the CDR3. Looked up from germline, CDR1 is DFQATT and CDR2 is SNEGSKA (reference sequence). The germline V and J ends were trimmed by 0 bases and 4 bases, with 10 bases remaining between them. The CDR3 here is CSARDRAHYNEQFF. CDR3 bases: TGCAGTGCTAGAGATCGGGCCCATTACAATGAGCAGTTCTTC.

V is TRBV6-5 and J is TRBJ2-2; weak D call: TRBD2 (5 bases). Germline-derived CDR1 and CDR2 are MNHEY and SVGAGI. Trimming took 5 bases from V and 0 from J, leaving 10 bases between them. This CDR3 region has 15 residues. This CDR3 is CASSNRESNTGELFF. As DNA, the CDR3 is TGTGCCAGCAGTAACCGGGAATCGAACACCGGGGAGCTGTTTTTT.

The chain uses TRBV4-3 and TRBJ2-5; D gene ambiguous. V was pared by 0 bases and J by 4 bases, with 12 bases between. CDR1 is LGHNA, CDR2 YSLEER, per germline. The length of the CDR3 is 15 residues. For the CDR3, the DNA is TGCGCCAGCAGCCAAGATTGGGGAAATGGAGAGACCCAGTACTTC. This codes for CASSQDWGNGETQYF.

The chain has TRBV29-1 and TRBJ2-3; D remains ambiguous. CDR1 and CDR2 (germline): SQVTM, ANQGSEA. V was clipped by 8 bases and J by 4 bases, with 7 bases between them. CDR3 length: 10 amino acids. CDR3: CSFLADTQYF. The CDR3 DNA reads as TGCAGCTTCCTAGCAGATACGCAGTATTTT.

This clonotype occurred a few times. Here the CDR3 reads CSVGAGGGTEAFF. In DNA, the CDR3 is TGCAGCGTTGGCGCAGGGGGTGGCACTGAAGCTTTCTTT. V is TRBV29-1 and J is TRBJ1-1, with 7 positions matching TRBD1. The CDR3 extends over 13 amino acids. Germline CDR1 SQVTM, CDR2 ANQGSEA. V lost 4 bases, J lost 4 bases, and 6 bases stayed unmatched.

J is TRBJ2-3 and V is TRBV20-1; D not resolved. The CDR3 spans 14 residues. Germline V gene lookup returns CDR1 DFQATT and CDR2 SNEGSKA (reference sequence). V lost 6 bases, J lost 0 bases, and 13 bases lay in between. CDR3 DNA: TGCAGTGCGCCTGGCTGGCGGAGCACAGATACGCAGTATTTT. This encodes CSAPGWRSTDTQYF.

This clonotype was detected a few times. The chain uses TRBV20-1 and TRBJ2-1, with D tentatively TRBD2 (6 bases). With the DNA end fitting TRBJ2-7 better, the J assignment may be wrong. The germline CDR1 and CDR2 sequences are DFQATT and SNEGSKA (reference sequence). There are 13 residues in the CDR3. The CDR3 loop reads CSALEGVYYEQYF. The CDR3 bases are TGCAGTGCCCTGGAGGGAGTCTACTACGAGCAGTACTTC.

This clonotype was picked up a small number of times. This chain links TRBV12-3 or TRBV12-4 with TRBJ2-1; 8 positions match TRBD2. The J segment lost 3 bases and the V segment lost 3 bases, leaving 4 bases of the junction unmatched. CDR3 length: 15 amino acids. This CDR3 reads CASSFTGGHYNEQFF. The DNA of the CDR3 is TGTGCCAGCAGTTTCACGGGGGGGCACTACAATGAGCAGTTCTTC.

V usage is TRBV7-2 and J usage is TRBJ2-5; the D is unclear. Trimming left V 0 bases short and J 3 bases short, with 8 bases between. In germline, CDR1 is SGHTA, CDR2 FQGNSA. This CDR3 spans 14 amino acids. CDR3 nucleotide sequence: TGTGCCAGCAGCTTAGCGCTGCCTGAAGAGACCCAGTACTTC. Encoded protein: CASSLALPEETQYF.

This clonotype has just a few counts. J is TRBJ2-5 and V is TRBV5-1, with 9 bases aligning to TRBD1. V was pared by 0 bases and J by 1 base, with 4 bases of the junction left unmatched. CDR3 length equals 16 residues. CDR1 is SGHRS and CDR2 is YFSETQ in the germline V gene. CDR3 protein: CASSLGGTGLQETQYF. The CDR3 DNA reads as TGCGCCAGCAGCTTGGGTGGGACAGGGCTCCAAGAGACCCAGTACTTC.

The chain has TRBV24-1 and TRBJ2-2; no clear D gene. Between the trimmed V and J ends, which lost 5 bases and 3 bases, there was a span of 3 bases. Germline-derived CDR1 and CDR2 are KGHDR and SFDVKD. This CDR3 region has 12 residues. The CDR3: CATSAYTGELFF. In DNA, the CDR3 is TGTGCCACCAGTGCCTACACCGGGGAGCTGTTTTTT.

V and J are TRBV24-1 and TRBJ2-3; D assignment may be TRBD1 or TRBD2 (5 bases each). Germline CDR1 and CDR2: KGHDR and SFDVKD. Trimming stripped 3 bases from V and 2 bases from J, with 20 bases between. The CDR3 is 18 residues long. CDR3 DNA: TGTGCCACCAGTGATACCCCCAGTGTTGGGGACGACACAGATACGCAGTATTTT. Its translation is CATSDTPSVGDDTDTQYF.

This clonotype has only a few counts. V gene TRBV20-1 combines with J gene TRBJ2-7, with D tentatively TRBD2 (5 bases). V lost 4 bases, J lost 4 bases, and 11 bases lay in between. Germline loops: CDR1 DFQATT, CDR2 SNEGSKA (reference sequence). The length of the CDR3 is 12 residues. The DNA of the CDR3 is TGCAGTGCTACGGGAAGGGAGTACGAGCAGTACTTC. Protein sequence: CSATGREYEQYF.

The genes are TRBV7-8 and TRBJ2-7; TRBD2 might be the D (6 bases). The V end lost 5 bases, the J end lost 1 base, and 18 bases lay between the germline ends. Germline loops: CDR1 SGHVS, CDR2 FQNEAQ. This CDR3 is built from 16 residues. CDR3 coding DNA: TGTGCCAGCAGCGTAGATAGCGGAGTGGGTTCCTACGAGCAGTACTTC. It codes for CASSVDSGVGSYEQYF.

V is TRBV4-1 and J is TRBJ1-4; D uncertain. Germline V CDR1 and CDR2: MGHRA, YSYEKL. The CDR3 length is 13 residues. Trimming shortened V by 4 bases and J by 7 bases, and 10 bases separated the two germline ends. The CDR3 DNA sequence: TGCGCCAGCAGCCGGCCAGGTGGTGAAAAACTGTTTTTT. Amino acids: CASSRPGGEKLFF.

This clonotype was detected only a few times. The junction does not match germline at one end; this may be a read error. The chain couples TRBV7-2 to TRBJ2-7; 9 bases line up with TRBD2. The CDR3 length is 15 residues. Germline-derived CDR1 and CDR2 are SGHTA and FQGNSA. The CDR3 DNA is TGTGCCAGCAGCATAGCTAGCGGGGCCTCCTACGAGCAGTACTTC. Its protein product is CASSIASGASYEQYF.

The chain couples TRBV4-1 to TRBJ1-4; the match to TRBD1 covers 8 bases. CDR1 and CDR2 from the germline V gene are MGHRA and YSYEKL. This CDR3 has 14 amino acids. V shed 1 base, J shed 7 bases, and the junction held 2 bases outside the gene matches. The CDR3 reads CASSQGQGSEKLFF. As DNA, the CDR3 is TGCGCCAGCAGCCAAGGACAGGGGAGTGAAAAACTGTTTTTT.

This clonotype was detected only a few times. This rearrangement joins TRBV20-1 to TRBJ2-5, with TRBD2 matching over 8 bases. Per germline, CDR1 DFQATT and CDR2 SNEGSKA (reference sequence). V lost 0 bases, J lost 3 bases, and 18 bases stayed unmatched. This CDR3 region has 19 residues. The CDR3 sequence: CSARDWGRAGGLIEETQYF. The CDR3 nucleotides read TGCAGTGCTAGAGATTGGGGTAGGGCGGGGGGCCTCATCGAAGAGACCCAGTACTTC.